Listed here is a single TCR beta chain. The antigen remains undetermined. The data derive from a study of immune cell composition in non-small cell lung cancer. Study information: Lung adenocarcinoma or squamous carcinoma made up most tumours. Study-wide findings and caveats: Around 80% of squamous and around 34% of adenocarcinoma cases had tumour-associated clones >0.5%. No significant correlation existed between pack-years smoked and tumour clonality.

The CDR3 is 14 amino acids. The junction had 14 bases not matched to a gene; V was cut back by 7 bases and J by 12 bases. Looked up from germline, CDR1 is WSHSY and CDR2 is SAAADI. Assay: immunoSEQ multiplex PCR; the TCRdb copy retains only in-frame clones and omits some. The data show around 13,000 clones, approximately 70% seen once. Sample: lung tumor tissue. The chain recombines TRBV10-2 with TRBJ2-1; TRBD2 matches at 8 bases. This receptor was taken from a human donor with non-small cell lung cancer. Written as DNA, the CDR3 is TGCGCCAGCACCCAGCGGGGGAGTACAATGAGGCAGTTCTTC. It specifies CASTQRGSTMRQFF.